This T cell receptor (beta chain) was obtained from a study of blood T cell repertoires in COVID-19. TCRdb's table, derived via immunoSEQ multiplex PCR, lists solely in-frame clones and lacks some. Altogether fewer than 80,000 clones are present, approximately 90% being singletons, with the ten largest covering 6.5% to 8.5%. This clone was counted a single time. From germline, CDR1 is SGHTA and CDR2 FQGNSA. This CDR3 is built from 15 residues. The junction had 6 bases not matched to a gene; V was cut back by 5 bases and J by 0 bases. The sequencing input was peripheral blood. The chain links TRBV7-2 to TRBJ2-7; the match to TRBD1 covers 8 bases. The sequence came from a man younger than 40 with acute or convalescent COVID-19. CDR3 DNA sequence: TGTGCCAGCAGCAGGGGACAGGCAAGCTCCTACGAGCAGTACTTC. Its translation is CASSRGQASSYEQYF.